The present TCR beta chain was sequenced within a study of blood T cell repertoires in COVID-19. Study details: Sites across the United States, Italy and Spain contributed samples from acute and convalescent COVID-19. Nucleic acid was either cDNA or gDNA, and it came from T cells, B-cell-depleted T cells, or PBMCs.

Authors' data handling: Reference gene primer amplification yielded estimated nucleated cell counts. Profiled with immunoSEQ multiplex PCR; TCRdb holds only in-frame clones, not every one. V, J and clone size derive from that table, while D and trimming were established from the DNA sequence. This table holds 70,000 to 90,000 clones, roughly 85% found once. This TCR was recovered from a man in his sixties with acute or convalescent COVID-19. Material: peripheral blood.

CDR3 coding DNA: TGCGCCAGCAGCTTGGGACTCAGTAGCTCCTACGAGCAGTACTTC. Its protein product is CASSLGLSSSYEQYF. V usage is TRBV5-1 and J usage is TRBJ2-7; D not certain. CDR1 SGHRS and CDR2 YFSETQ come from the germline V gene. Trimming pared 0 bases from V and 0 bases from J, leaving 10 bases between. The CDR3 is 15 residues long.